These T cell receptor beta chains were read from a single sample in a study of T-cell memory formation after mild COVID-19. TCRdb itself ran the 5' RACE reads through MiXCR, one entry per CDR3 protein. The sample carries 450,000 to 650,000 distinct CDR3 sequences, 20% to 25% recorded once. What was sequenced was PBMCs or a T cell subset sorted from them (not recorded which). Every receptor here comes from an adult woman who had mild COVID-19 (a few samples of this study predate the infection). Cell type and time point are not known. CDR3s include the opening cysteine and the closing phenylalanine or tryptophan. The D gene is left open where the match is weak. Size values are once, few and many counts, or a class for expanded clones, and some rows have none.

- | - | TRBJ2-6 | TRBV7-6 | CASSYRRLSSGANVLTF | TGTGCCAGCAGTTACCGTAGGCTTAGCTCTGGGGCCAACGTCCTGACTTTC
- | - | TRBJ2-7 | TRBV12-3/TRBV12-4 | CASSPGGKASYEQYF | TGTGCCAGCAGTCCAGGGGGGAAAGCTAGCTACGAGCAGTACTTC
- | TRBD2 | TRBJ2-3 | TRBV18 | CASSLQRERGTDTQYF | TGTGCCAGCTCACTCCAGCGGGAGAGGGGCACAGATACGCAGTATTTT
- | - | TRBJ1-3 | TRBV18 | CASSPTAGTGNTIYF | TGTGCCAGCTCACCAACGGCAGGGACAGGAAACACCATATATTTT
few | - | TRBJ2-5 | TRBV7-2 | CASSPTVETQYF | TGTGCCAGCAGCCCGACAGTAGAGACCCAGTACTTC
- | - | TRBJ2-1 | TRBV5-6 | CASSLVRVGFYNEQFF | TGTGCCAGCAGCTTGGTCAGGGTCGGTTTCTACAATGAGCAGTTCTTC
- | TRBD1 | TRBJ1-2 | TRBV9 | CASRATGTGNGGYTF | TGTGCCAGCCGCGCCACCGGGACAGGGAATGGGGGCTACACCTTC
few | TRBD1 | TRBJ1-1 | TRBV11-3 | CASSIATGQNTEAFF | TGTGCCAGCAGCATTGCGACAGGGCAGAACACTGAAGCTTTCTTT
many | - | TRBJ1-1 | TRBV4-3 | CASSQEAGANTEAFF | TGCGCCAGCAGCCAAGAGGCAGGGGCAAACACTGAAGCTTTCTTT
few | TRBD2 | TRBJ2-3 | TRBV12-3/TRBV12-4 | CASSSGTSGRTDTQYF | TGTGCCAGCAGTTCCGGGACTAGCGGGAGAACAGATACGCAGTATTTT
many | TRBD1 | TRBJ1-1 | TRBV29-1 | CSVRRTGGNTEAFF | TGCAGCGTTCGGAGGACAGGTGGGAACACTGAAGCTTTCTTT
- | - | TRBJ1-1 | TRBV5-1 | CASSLSSIGDAEAFF | TGCGCCAGCAGCTTGTCCTCCATAGGGGACGCTGAAGCTTTCTTT
many | TRBD1 | TRBJ1-1 | TRBV3-1 | CASSSRQGRNTEAFF | TGTGCCAGCAGCTCCAGACAGGGGCGGAACACTGAAGCTTTCTTT
few | - | TRBJ2-3 | TRBV24-1 | CATSDGSTDTQYF | TGTGCCACCAGTGACGGGAGCACAGATACGCAGTATTTT
many | - | TRBJ2-5 | TRBV12-3/TRBV12-4 | CASSLVPGGKGRETQYF | TGTGCCAGCAGTTTAGTTCCTGGGGGTAAAGGGCGAGAGACCCAGTACTTC
- | TRBD2 | TRBJ2-1 | TRBV5-5 | CASSLLPPSGGDNEQFF | TGTGCCAGCAGCTTGCTTCCCCCTAGCGGGGGAGACAATGAGCAGTTCTTC
few | TRBD1 | TRBJ1-2 | TRBV7-2 | CASRPTGGYPGYTF | TGTGCCAGCAGACCGACAGGGGGCTACCCGGGCTACACCTTC
few | - | TRBJ2-6 | TRBV10-3 | CACNSGANVLTF | TGTGCCTGTAACTCTGGGGCCAACGTCCTGACTTTC
many | TRBD2 | TRBJ2-1 | TRBV7-6 | CASSTLGRGSSYNEQFF | TGTGCCAGCAGCACCCTCGGCCGCGGGAGCTCCTACAATGAGCAGTTCTTC
few | - | TRBJ1-5 | TRBV5-1 | CASSLISNQPQHF | TGCGCCAGCAGCTTGATTAGCAATCAGCCCCAGCATTTT
once | - | TRBJ2-1 | TRBV7-3 | CASSLGGGGPNEQFF | TGTGCCAGCAGCTTAGGAGGGGGAGGCCCCAATGAGCAGTTCTTC
- | - | TRBJ2-7 | TRBV9 | CASSVPPLGGEQYF | TGTGCCAGCAGCGTACCCCCCCTAGGTGGCGAGCAGTACTTC